These 12 T cell receptor beta chains were all obtained from the same sample, sequenced in a study of cytomegalovirus exposure and HLA in healthy donors. 60 Vbeta and 13 Jbeta primers were used in PCR. The protocol was immunoSEQ multiplex PCR, while the TCRdb copy is restricted to in-frame clones and leaves out a portion. The data hold approximately 150,000 clones, with just over 70% observed a single time. Material for sequencing was PBMCs. The receptors derive from a human donor in good health.

The V call is TRBV11-2, the J call TRBJ1-2, with 7 bases identical to TRBD1. The CDR3 totals 13 residues. With V trimmed by 5 bases and J by 4 bases, 4 bases remained unmatched. The V gene's germline CDR1 is SGHAT and CDR2 FQNNGV. The CDR3 protein is CASSLGQIYGYTF. DNA for the CDR3: TGTGCCAGCAGCCTGGGACAGATCTATGGCTACACCTTC.

The V gene is TRBV7-2, the J gene TRBJ2-5, with D possibly being TRBD1 (6 bases). This CDR3 has 13 residues. Trimming cost V 4 bases and J 2 bases, with 8 bases left between them. Germline assignment: CDR1 SGHTA and CDR2 FQGNSA. The CDR3, as DNA: TGTGCCAGCAGCTACCAGGGGCAAGAGACCCAGTACTTC. This translates into CASSYQGQETQYF.

The chain uses TRBV6-6 and TRBJ1-3; D is perhaps TRBD1 (6 bases). The CDR3 sequence is 16 residues long. V was pared by 5 bases and J by 0 bases, with 14 bases between. The germline V gene has CDR1 MNHNY and CDR2 SVGAGI (reference sequence). The CDR3, as DNA: TGTGCCAGCAGTAAACCTACAGGGAGCTCTGGAAACACCATATATTTT. Translated: CASSKPTGSSGNTIYF.

This chain uses TRBV4-1 with TRBJ2-1, with TRBD2 matching 11 bases. The V segment lost 4 bases and the J segment 7 bases; nucleotides outside the gene matches: 6. The germline CDR1 and CDR2 sequences are MGHRA and YSYEKL. The CDR3 covers 15 residues. In nucleotides, the CDR3 is TGCGCCAGCAGCCCGCTAGCGGGGGGACGAAATGAGCAGTTCTTC. Translating gives CASSPLAGGRNEQFF.

The genes are TRBV4-1 and TRBJ1-1; D is uncertain. The ends were cut back, 0 bases at V and 0 bases at J, with 5 bases in the middle. Germline lookup yields CDR1 MGHRA and CDR2 YSYEKL. The CDR3 totals 14 residues. CDR3 sequence (DNA): TGCGCCAGCAGCCAAGATAGTCTGAACACTGAAGCTTTCTTT. As protein: CASSQDSLNTEAFF.

J is TRBJ2-7 and V is TRBV13, with 10 bases lining up with TRBD1. The trim removed 5 bases at V and 3 bases at J, leaving 4 bases unmatched. Germline V gives CDR1 PRHDT, CDR2 FYEKMQ (reference sequence). CDR3 length: 14 residues. CDR3 residues: CASSRGQGIYEQYF. CDR3 bases: TGTGCCAGCAGCAGGGGACAGGGGATCTACGAGCAGTACTTC. Full variable domain (outside the CDR3, taken from reference TRBV13 and TRBJ2-7): AAGVIQSPRHLIKEKRETATLKCYPIPRHDTVYWYQQGPGQDPQFLISFYEKMQSDKGSIPDRFSAQQFSDYHSELNMSSLELGDSALYFCASSRGQGIYEQYFGPGTRLTVT.

J is TRBJ1-4 and V is TRBV7-6, with D maybe TRBD1 (6 bases). Trimming cost V 4 bases and J 6 bases, with 12 bases left between them. CDR3 length: 14 residues. Per the germline V gene, CDR1 is SGHVS and CDR2 is FNYEAQ. CDR3 nucleotides: TGTGCCAGCAGCTCCCAGTACAGGGATGAAAAACTGTTTTTT. Translated: CASSSQYRDEKLFF.

The CDR3 sequence is CASSQGLAGTYNEQFF. In DNA form, the CDR3 reads TGCGCCAGCAGCCAAGGACTAGCGGGGACCTACAATGAGCAGTTCTTC. The chain carries TRBV4-3 and TRBJ2-1; 11 positions match TRBD2. Looked up from germline, CDR1 is LGHNA and CDR2 is YSLEER. CDR3 size: 16 residues. The V and J ends lost 1 base and 2 bases, in that order; junction bases with no gene match: 1.

This chain links TRBV4-3 with TRBJ2-5, with D possibly TRBD1 on 6 matching bases. The CDR3 has 16 amino acids. The V end lost 0 bases, the J end lost 2 bases, and 13 bases lay between the germline ends. CDR1 is LGHNA, CDR2 YSLEER, per germline. For the CDR3, the DNA is TGCGCCAGCAGCCAAGACGGGACAATGGTACAAGAGACCCAGTACTTC. As protein: CASSQDGTMVQETQYF.

The genes are TRBV12-5 and TRBJ2-5; D unclear. The CDR3 runs to 10 residues. CDR1 is LGHNT, CDR2 FRNRAP, per germline. V was clipped by 7 bases and J by 4 bases, with 4 bases between them. The CDR3 region has the DNA TGTGCTAGTGCCCTAGAGACCCAGTACTTC. Its translation is CASALETQYF.

This clone appeared once. This chain joins TRBV5-1 and TRBJ1-1; tentatively, D is TRBD1 (6 bases). The V end was cut by 0 bases, the J end by 5 bases, with 11 bases between. The germline gives CDR1 SGHRS, CDR2 YFSETQ. This CDR3 is built from 14 residues. The CDR3 reads CASSLAQGGTEAFF. The CDR3 DNA is TGCGCCAGCAGCTTGGCCCAAGGGGGAACTGAAGCTTTCTTT.

This chain links TRBV15 with TRBJ2-7, with TRBD1 matching over 7 bases. V shed 6 bases, J shed 2 bases, and the junction held 7 bases outside the gene matches. Per germline, CDR1 LNHNV and CDR2 YYDKDF (reference sequence). This CDR3 contains 14 residues. The CDR3 protein is CATRPGTAPYEQYF. DNA for the CDR3: TGTGCCACCAGACCTGGGACAGCTCCCTACGAGCAGTACTTC.